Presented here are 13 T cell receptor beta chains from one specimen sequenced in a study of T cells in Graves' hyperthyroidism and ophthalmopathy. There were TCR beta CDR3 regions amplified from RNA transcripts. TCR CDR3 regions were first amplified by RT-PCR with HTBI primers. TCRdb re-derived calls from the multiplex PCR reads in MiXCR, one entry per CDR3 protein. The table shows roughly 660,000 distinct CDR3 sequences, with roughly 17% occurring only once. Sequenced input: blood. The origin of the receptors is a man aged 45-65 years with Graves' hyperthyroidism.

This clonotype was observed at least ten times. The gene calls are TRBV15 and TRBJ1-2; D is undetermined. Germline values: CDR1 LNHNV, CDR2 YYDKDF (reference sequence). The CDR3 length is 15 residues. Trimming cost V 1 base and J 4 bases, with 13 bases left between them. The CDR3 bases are TGTGCCACCAGCAGAGGGTGGGATACAGTCTATGGCTACACCTTC. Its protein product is CATSRGWDTVYGYTF.

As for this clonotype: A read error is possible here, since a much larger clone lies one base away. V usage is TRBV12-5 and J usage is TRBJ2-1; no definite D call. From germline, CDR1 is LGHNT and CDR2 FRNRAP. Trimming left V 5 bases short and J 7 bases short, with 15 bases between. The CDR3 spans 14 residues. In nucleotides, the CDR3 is TGTGCTAGTGGTCCCCCCGCGGAGTCGAATGAGCAGTTCTTC. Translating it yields CASGPPAESNEQFF.

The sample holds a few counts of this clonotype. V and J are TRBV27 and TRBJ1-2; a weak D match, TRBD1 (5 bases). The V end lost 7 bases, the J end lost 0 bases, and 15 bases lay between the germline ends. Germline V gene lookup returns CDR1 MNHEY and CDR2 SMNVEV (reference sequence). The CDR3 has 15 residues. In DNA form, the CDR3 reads TGTGCCAGCATGGGACTGAGCTTCACTAACTATGGCTACACCTTC. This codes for CASMGLSFTNYGYTF.

DNA of the CDR3: TGTGCCAGCAGTGACAGCGCTCCACCGACAGATACGCAGTATTTT. It codes for CASSDSAPPTDTQYF. The rearrangement links TRBV2 to TRBJ2-3; D not certain. The CDR3 length is 15 residues. V lost 3 bases, J lost 3 bases, and 13 bases lay in between. The germline gives CDR1 SNHLY, CDR2 FYNNEI.

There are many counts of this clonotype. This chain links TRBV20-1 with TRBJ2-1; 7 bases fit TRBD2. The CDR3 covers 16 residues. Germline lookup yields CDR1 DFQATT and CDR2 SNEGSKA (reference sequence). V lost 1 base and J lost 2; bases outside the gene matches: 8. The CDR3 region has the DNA TGCAGTGCTAGAGCAGCTAGCGGTGGGACCTACAATGAGCAGTTCTTC. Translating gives CSARAASGGTYNEQFF.

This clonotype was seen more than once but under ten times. The CDR3 nucleotides read TGCGCCAGCAGCTTGGGAGGGACAGAAGGTCAGCCCCAGCATTTT. Translation: CASSLGGTEGQPQHF. The chain has TRBV5-1 and TRBJ1-5, with 7 bases aligning to TRBD1. Germline V CDR1 and CDR2: SGHRS, YFSETQ. Losses at the gene ends were 0 bases for V and 6 bases for J; bases not matched to a gene: 6. This CDR3 comprises 15 residues.

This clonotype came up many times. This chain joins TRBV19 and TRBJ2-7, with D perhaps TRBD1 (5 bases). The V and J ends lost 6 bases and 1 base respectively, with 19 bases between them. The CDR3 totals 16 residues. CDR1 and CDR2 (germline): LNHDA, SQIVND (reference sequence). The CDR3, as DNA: TGTGCCAGTAGCCCCTCGCCCAGGGTTTCGTCCTACGAGCAGTACTTC. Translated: CASSPSPRVSSYEQYF.

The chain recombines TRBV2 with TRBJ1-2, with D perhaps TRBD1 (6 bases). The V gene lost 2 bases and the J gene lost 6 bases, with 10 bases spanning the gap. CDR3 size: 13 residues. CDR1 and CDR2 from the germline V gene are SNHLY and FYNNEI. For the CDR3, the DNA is TGTGCCAGCAGTGAACGGCAGGGGAATGGCTACACCTTC. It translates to CASSERQGNGYTF.

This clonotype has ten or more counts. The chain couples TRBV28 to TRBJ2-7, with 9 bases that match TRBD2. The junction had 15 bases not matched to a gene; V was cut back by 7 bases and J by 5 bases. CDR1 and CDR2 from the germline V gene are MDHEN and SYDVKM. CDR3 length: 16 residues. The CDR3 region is CASTLGGAGGPDEQYF. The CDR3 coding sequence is TGTGCCAGCACCCTAGGTGGGGCGGGAGGGCCGGACGAGCAGTACTTC. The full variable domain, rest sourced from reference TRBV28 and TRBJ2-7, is DVKVTQSSRYLVKRTGEKVFLECVQDMDHENMFWYRQDPGLGLRLIYFSYDVKMKEKGDIPEGYSVSREKKERFSLILESASTNQTSMYLCASTLGGAGGPDEQYFGPGTRLTVT.

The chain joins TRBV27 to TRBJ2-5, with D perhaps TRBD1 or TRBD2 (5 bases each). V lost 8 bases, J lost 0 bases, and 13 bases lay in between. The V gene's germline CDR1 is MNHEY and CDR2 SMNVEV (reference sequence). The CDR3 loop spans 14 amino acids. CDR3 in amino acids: CASRYRGYQETQYF. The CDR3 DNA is TGTGCCAGCCGCTACCGGGGCTACCAAGAGACCCAGTACTTC.

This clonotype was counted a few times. The chain's CDR3 is CASSPGGAGDYEQYF. CDR3 sequence (DNA): TGTGCCAGCAGTCCAGGAGGAGCGGGGGATTACGAGCAGTACTTC. The chain couples TRBV6-1 to TRBJ2-7; 8 bases are a match to TRBD2. Germline CDR1 is MNHNS and CDR2 is SASEGT. The CDR3 is 15 amino acids. After removal of 5 bases from V and 4 bases from J, the junction contained 10 bases not matched to a gene.

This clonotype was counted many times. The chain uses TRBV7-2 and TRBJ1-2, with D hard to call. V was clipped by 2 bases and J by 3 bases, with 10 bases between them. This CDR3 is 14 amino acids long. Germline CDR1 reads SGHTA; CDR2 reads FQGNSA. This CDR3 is CASSLFTGDYGYTF. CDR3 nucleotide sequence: TGTGCCAGCAGCTTATTTACTGGGGACTATGGCTACACCTTC.

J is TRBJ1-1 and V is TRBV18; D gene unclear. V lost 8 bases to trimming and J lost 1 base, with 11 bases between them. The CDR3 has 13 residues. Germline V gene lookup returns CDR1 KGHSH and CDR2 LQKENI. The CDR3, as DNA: TGTGCCAGCCTTTTGCAAGAGAACACTGAAGCTTTCTTT. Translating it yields CASLLQENTEAFF.